Each of the 24 T cell receptor beta chains below was sequenced from the same sample in a study of brain T cells in children with intractable seizures. Assay: immunoSEQ multiplex PCR; the TCRdb copy retains only in-frame clones and omits some. The data contain approximately 330,000 clones, 93% of them singletons. Time point denoted: blood from clinic visit 5 months post-surgery; TSC patient then seizure free. The sample consisted of peripheral blood, taken less than 6 months after surgery. Every receptor here comes from a boy in the first two years of life with tuberous sclerosis and intractable seizures.

This clone was detected many times. The chain links TRBV9 to TRBJ2-7; D is uncertain. In germline, CDR1 is SGDLS, CDR2 YYNGEE. V dropped 4 bases and J dropped 2 bases, with 16 bases sitting between them. This CDR3 region has 15 residues. The chain's CDR3 is CASSPAAPNTYEQYF. CDR3 sequence (DNA): TGTGCCAGCAGCCCCGCGGCCCCGAATACCTACGAGCAGTACTTC.

This sequence joins TRBV6-5 and TRBJ2-7; 10 bases align to TRBD2. This CDR3 has 16 residues. The ends lost 2 bases at V and 2 bases at J; junction bases unmatched: 6. Germline V gene lookup returns CDR1 MNHEY and CDR2 SVGAGI. CDR3 loop: CASSYIGAGGPYEQYF. CDR3 DNA sequence: TGTGCCAGCAGTTACATCGGAGCGGGAGGGCCCTACGAGCAGTACTTC.

The chain is built from TRBV12-3 or TRBV12-4 and TRBJ1-2, with D unclear. The CDR3 is made up of 13 amino acids. Deletions cut 5 bases from V and 5 bases from J, with 12 bases between. The CDR3 DNA is TGTGCCAGCAGTGATACCCTTCGGTATGGCTACACCTTC. Its translation: CASSDTLRYGYTF.

This chain connects TRBV7-6 to TRBJ2-5, with a possible D match to TRBD2 (7 bases). CDR3 length: 14 residues. Deletions cut 3 bases from V and 4 bases from J, with 12 bases between. CDR1 is SGHVS and CDR2 is FNYEAQ in the germline V gene. The CDR3 DNA reads as TGTGCCAGCAGCTTCGGGGGGCGCGGAGAGACCCAGTACTTC. Translation: CASSFGGRGETQYF.

The chain combines TRBV7-9 with TRBJ2-7, with TRBD1 matching 12 bases. V lost 5 bases, J lost 9 bases, and 14 bases stayed unmatched. CDR1 and CDR2 from the germline V gene are SEHNR and FQNEAQ (reference sequence). The CDR3 totals 16 residues. The DNA for the CDR3 is TGTGCCAGCAGCAAACGAGGGACAGGGGGCTTCTCACGGCAGTACTTC. The encoded protein is CASSKRGTGGFSRQYF.

The chain recombines TRBV11-2 with TRBJ2-5; possibly TRBD1 for D (6 bases). With 0 bases removed from V and 2 bases from J, the gap between germline ends came to 16 bases. Germline V gene lookup returns CDR1 SGHAT and CDR2 FQNNGV. The CDR3 has 17 residues. CDR3 nucleotide sequence: TGTGCCAGCAGCTTAGATAACGTCGGGACAATACAAGAGACCCAGTACTTC. It encodes CASSLDNVGTIQETQYF. Using reference TRBV11-2 and TRBJ2-5 for the parts outside the CDR3, the full variable domain is EAGVAQSPRYKIIEKRQSVAFWCNPISGHATLYWYQQILGQGPKLLIQFQNNGVVDDSQLPKDRFSAERLKGVDSTLKIQPAKLEDSAVYLCASSLDNVGTIQETQYFGPGTRLLVL.

The chain joins TRBV7-9 to TRBJ2-7; no clear D gene. The germline gives CDR1 SEHNR, CDR2 FQNEAQ (reference sequence). Trimming removed 3 bases from V and 3 bases from J, with 12 bases in between. This CDR3 is 14 amino acids long. CDR3 in DNA: TGTGCCAGCAGCTTGGCAGAACCTTACTACGAGCAGTACTTC. Translated, it gives CASSLAEPYYEQYF.

This clone was recorded once. This chain links TRBV5-1 with TRBJ1-4; maybe TRBD1 (6 bases). Trimming pared 4 bases from V and 3 bases from J, leaving 16 bases between. The CDR3 covers 16 residues. CDR1 SGHRS and CDR2 YFSETQ come from the germline V gene. CDR3 in amino acids: CASSPAKGGANEKLFF. The CDR3 coding sequence is TGCGCCAGCAGCCCGGCCAAGGGGGGAGCTAATGAAAAACTGTTTTTT.

The V gene is TRBV28, the J gene TRBJ1-1; D call uncertain. CDR3 length: 12 residues. Trimming removed 3 bases at V and 7 bases at J, with 9 bases between. CDR1 and CDR2 from the germline V gene are MDHEN and SYDVKM. In DNA form, the CDR3 reads TGTGCCAGCAGTTTCACCCCTCTTGAAGCTTTCTTT. This sequence encodes CASSFTPLEAFF.

The chain is built from TRBV5-1 and TRBJ2-5, with TRBD1 matching over 8 bases. CDR3 length: 14 amino acids. The germline V gene has CDR1 SGHRS and CDR2 YFSETQ. The trim removed 5 bases at V and 1 base at J, leaving 4 bases unmatched. The CDR3 sequence: CASRDTGGQETQYF. The CDR3 nucleotides are TGCGCCAGCAGGGATACAGGGGGCCAAGAGACCCAGTACTTC.

A note on this clone: The same CDR3 is also encoded by other DNA sequences in this sample. J is TRBJ2-7 and V is TRBV12-3 or TRBV12-4, with unresolved D. There are 11 residues in the CDR3. Deletions cut 6 bases from V and 2 bases from J, with 5 bases between. The CDR3 nucleotides are TGTGCCAGCAGCCTCACCTACGAGCAGTACTTC. Amino acid sequence: CASSLTYEQYF.

The chain is built from TRBV7-2 and TRBJ1-4; D unresolved. The CDR3 extends over 14 amino acids. CDR1 is SGHTA, CDR2 FQGNSA, per germline. Trimming took 1 base from V and 8 from J, leaving 11 bases between them. The chain's CDR3 is CASSLEGFREKLFF. As DNA, the CDR3 is TGTGCCAGCAGCTTAGAGGGATTTCGAGAAAAACTGTTTTTT. Full variable domain (outside the CDR3, taken from reference TRBV7-2 and TRBJ1-4): GAGVSQSPSNKVTEKGKDVELRCDPISGHTALYWYRQSLGQGLEFLIYFQGNSAPDKSGLPSDRFSAERTGGSVSTLTIQRTQQEDSAVYLCASSLEGFREKLFFGSGTQLSVL.

This chain connects TRBV13 to TRBJ2-7, with TRBD2 matching 9 bases. The ends lost 3 bases at V and 6 bases at J; junction bases unmatched: 6. This CDR3 has 14 amino acids. CDR1 and CDR2 from the germline V gene are PRHDT and FYEKMQ (reference sequence). Here the CDR3 reads CASSLGSGRSEQYF. As DNA, the CDR3 is TGTGCCAGCAGCTTGGGTAGCGGGAGAAGCGAGCAGTACTTC.

The chain links TRBV9 to TRBJ2-1; 7 nucleotides match TRBD2. CDR3 size: 15 residues. The V gene end was trimmed by 3 bases and the J gene end by 4 bases; junction bases not matched to a gene: 7. Per the germline V gene, CDR1 is SGDLS and CDR2 is YYNGEE. CDR3 in amino acids: CASSAGGYDYNEQFF. CDR3 in DNA: TGTGCCAGCAGCGCCGGGGGGTACGATTACAATGAGCAGTTCTTC.

The J gene is TRBJ2-3, the V gene TRBV24-1, with TRBD1 matching 7 bases. Trimming at V came to 4 bases and at J to 4 bases, leaving 7 bases not matched to a gene. The germline CDR1 and CDR2 sequences are KGHDR and SFDVKD. CDR3 size: 15 residues. CDR3 in DNA: TGTGCCACCAGTGAGAAGGACAGGCGCGCAGATACGCAGTATTTT. Its protein product is CATSEKDRRADTQYF.

The chain carries TRBV5-4 and TRBJ1-2, with D unclear. V shed 0 bases and J shed 4 bases, with 4 bases lying between them. From germline, CDR1 is SGHNT and CDR2 YYREEE (reference sequence). The length of the CDR3 is 12 residues. The CDR3 region has the DNA TGTGCCAGCAGCTTGGAAGCCTATGGCTACACCTTC. As protein: CASSLEAYGYTF. Complete variable domain (other parts from reference TRBV5-4 and TRBJ1-2): ETGVTQSPTHLIKTRGQQVTLRCSSQSGHNTVSWYQQALGQGPQFIFQYYREEENGRGNFPPRFSGLQFPNYSSELNVNALELDDSALYLCASSLEAYGYTFGSGTRLTVV.

This chain uses TRBV5-6 with TRBJ1-1; 8 positions match TRBD1. Per the germline V gene, CDR1 is SGHDT and CDR2 is YYEEEE. The CDR3 runs to 13 residues. Trimming took 4 bases from V and 11 from J; bases not matched to a gene: 10. The CDR3 is CASSLRTGWGAFF. Here the CDR3 DNA reads TGTGCCAGCAGCCTCAGGACAGGGTGGGGCGCTTTCTTT.

This clone was recorded only once. This chain links TRBV7-9 with TRBJ2-7, with 8 bases that match TRBD1. The trim removed 0 bases at V and 5 bases at J, leaving 6 bases unmatched. This CDR3 spans 15 amino acids. Germline V gives CDR1 SEHNR, CDR2 FQNEAQ (reference sequence). CDR3 bases: TGTGCCAGCAGCTTAGCTGGGGCAGGGGGCGACGAGCAGTACTTC. It translates to CASSLAGAGGDEQYF.

The chain has TRBV6-2 or TRBV6-3 and TRBJ2-1; the D gene is possibly TRBD2 (6 bases). There are 15 residues in the CDR3. Trimming took off 0 bases at V and 2 bases at J, with 8 bases between the two ends. Germline assignment: CDR1 MNHEY and CDR2 SVGEGT. The CDR3: CASSYSPGAYNEQFF. The CDR3 DNA reads as TGTGCCAGCAGTTACTCTCCGGGAGCCTACAATGAGCAGTTCTTC.

The chain recombines TRBV6-1 with TRBJ1-2; weak D call: TRBD1 (5 bases). Per germline, CDR1 MNHNS and CDR2 SASEGT. V was trimmed by 0 bases and J by 8 bases, leaving 10 bases between them. The CDR3 length is 13 residues. The CDR3 nucleotides are TGTGCCAGCAGTGAAGCAGGGGATGGCGGCTACACCTTC. Protein product: CASSEAGDGGYTF.

This chain links TRBV6-4 with TRBJ2-6; D is unclear. Trimming removed 0 bases at V and 0 bases at J, with 12 bases between. The CDR3 covers 18 residues. CDR1 is MRHNA and CDR2 is SNTAGT in the germline V gene. The CDR3 here is CASSDSPASRSGANVLTF. CDR3 coding DNA: TGTGCCAGCAGTGACTCGCCAGCATCCCGCTCTGGGGCCAACGTCCTGACTTTC.

This clone was seen just once. The gene calls are TRBV21-1 and TRBJ1-1; the table's D call, TRBD1, was not checked against the DNA. TRBV21-1 represents a pseudogene. The CDR3 is 18 residues long. The DNA of the CDR3 is TGTGCCAGCAGGTATCATACCCCTACAGGGTTGAGAGACACTGAAGCTTTCTTT. Protein: CASRYHTPTGLRDTEAFF.

The rearrangement uses TRBV3-1 (or the pseudogene TRBV3-2) and TRBJ1-5; TRBD1 matches at 7 bases. Trimming cost V 3 bases and J 3 bases; bases outside gene matches: 5. The germline gives CDR1 LGHDT, CDR2 YNNKEL (reference sequence). The CDR3 covers 15 residues. The CDR3 DNA reads TGTGCCAGCAGCCACACAGGGGTTCCCAATCAGCCCCAGCATTTT. Translating it yields CASSHTGVPNQPQHF.

The V gene is TRBV5-6, the J gene TRBJ1-1; 7 bases line up with TRBD1. CDR1 and CDR2 (germline): SGHDT, YYEEEE. The length of the CDR3 is 16 residues. Losses at the gene ends were 0 bases for V and 0 bases for J; bases not matched to a gene: 5. The CDR3 sequence is CASSLGDRGMNTEAFF. CDR3 bases: TGTGCCAGCAGCTTGGGGGACAGAGGGATGAACACTGAAGCTTTCTTT.